The T cell receptor beta chain described here comes from a study of shared clonotypes between healthy human individuals (dated by TCRdb to 2019 to 2021). Background for the entire study: A few men and a couple of women, aged 18 to 49 years, made up the cohort. Different laboratories and diverse techniques were used to prepare libraries and sequence TCR repertoires, to increase sequencing depth and limit assay-specific biases. Each donor's leukapheresis produced roughly between about 0.8 and 10 billion PBMCs. For each donor, CD4 naive and CD4 memory were each given three plates, CD8 naive was given two plates, and CD8 memory was given one plate. Blood TCR repertoires of about five healthy adults were deeply sequenced to estimate repertoire size and the extent of clonotype sharing between individuals. The full study reports these points: Clonotypes shared by all four sorted-subset donors showed higher generation probabilities than non-shared clonotypes. Pairwise subsampling led to the expectation that sequencing depth would affect the degree of clonotype sharing among donors. When a handful of donors were compared, the shared fraction of clonotypes was about 5.4% for naive CD4, over 3% for naive CD8, more than 2% for memory CD4, and under 0.5% for memory CD8. Sampling was restricted to blood, and TCR repertoires in tissues likely differ from the TCR repertoires found in blood. The small number of donors limited the genetic and exposure-history diversity represented. Incomplete sequencing was indicated by rarefaction of sorted-subset datasets, despite the large sequencing depth. Estimated clonotype richness was generally larger for naive than for memory subsets.

Using the deep immunoSEQ assay, multiplex PCR amplified TCR CDR3 regions from genomic DNA. For each cell subset, the extracted genomic DNA was distributed evenly across all wells of several immunoSEQ 96-well plates, and each plate served as one replicate. For sorted subsets, each replicate PCR was loaded with around 220 ng genomic DNA, equivalent to 30,000 to 35,000 T cell genomes. The purified libraries were quantified using a Qubit 3.0 fluorometer, sized with a Bioanalyzer 2100, and then quantified again using the KAPA Library Quantification kit. A separate single-read 150-cycle Illumina NextSeq 550 flow cell was used to sequence each immunoSEQ 96-well plate. On the study's bioinformatics: Because the immunoSEQ output included only junctional sequences and no quality scores, the filtering could not be the same as the filtering used for full-length reads. To assign V/J genes and CDR3, sequences were annotated against IMGT germline references using PyIR, a Python wrapper for IgBLAST v1.9. Any read was removed if the V/J assignment was weak (E-value above 1e-6), the CDR3 was missing, or the read contained stop codons, out-of-frame junctions, or ambiguous translated residues. V3J clonotypes were defined as sequences sharing the same inferred V gene, J gene, and CDR3 amino acid sequence. The percentage overlap between two repertoires was calculated by dividing the number of shared unique clonotypes by the size of the smaller repertoire. Richness of each repertoire was evaluated using RTK rarefaction, the Chao1 estimator, and Recon v2.1 estimates of unobserved clonotypes. OLGA was used to compute generation probabilities for all TCRbeta clonotypes that the gDNA method yielded from several donors. TCRdb obtained this table from immuneACCESS and retained in-frame rearrangements with V and J assigned. These tables miss some clones; where compared with another copy, unresolved V genes account for less than half of the shortfall, and the remainder is unexplained. The V and J calls and clone size come from that table; D and trimming were worked out from the DNA. This sample gives some 2.1 million clones in total; just under 95% of them show up just once. The ten largest make up over 1.5% of the sample.

Turning to this clone: Its antigen remains unidentified. Per-base quality was not reported, and no clone a single base away is much larger than it.

The CDR3, from cysteine to phenylalanine, totals 18 residues. Here the CDR3 DNA is all that survives: 54 bases in frame from base 1. Based on the germline V gene, the CDR1 and CDR2 sequences are LGHNA and YSLEER. Trimming removed 3 bases from V and 9 bases from J; the gene matches leave 18 bases unexplained. CD8 naive samples were CD45RO-negative cells positively selected for CCR7, giving a CD45RA+CCR7+ population that excluded TemRA cells. The donors were healthy, HIV-negative adults with no recently reported acute infections or vaccinations. All donors were Caucasian adults living in Nashville, Tennessee, USA. Blood was obtained by leukapheresis, after which PBMCs were separated by Ficoll-Histopaque density gradient centrifugation and cryopreserved in liquid nitrogen vapor phase. Analytical flow cytometry was used to check the purity and quantity of each magnetically sorted T cell population. Genomic DNA was isolated from each sorted fraction and quantified by UV absorbance on a Nanodrop 2000c.

Recombination connected TRBV4-3 to TRBJ2-1, with 9 middle bases fitting TRBD2. What was sequenced was naive CD8+ T cells from PBMCs. What this sample's cell subset or site label stands for: CD45RA+CCR7+. The sequence was obtained from a man younger than 35 in good health. Some clones in this sample may be carry-over from other donors' samples. The DNA sequence is given as TGCGCCAGCAGCCATCATACCCGTGGAATAGCGGGAGAGGGTGAGCAGTTCTTC. Translation gives CASSHHTRGIAGEGEQFF.